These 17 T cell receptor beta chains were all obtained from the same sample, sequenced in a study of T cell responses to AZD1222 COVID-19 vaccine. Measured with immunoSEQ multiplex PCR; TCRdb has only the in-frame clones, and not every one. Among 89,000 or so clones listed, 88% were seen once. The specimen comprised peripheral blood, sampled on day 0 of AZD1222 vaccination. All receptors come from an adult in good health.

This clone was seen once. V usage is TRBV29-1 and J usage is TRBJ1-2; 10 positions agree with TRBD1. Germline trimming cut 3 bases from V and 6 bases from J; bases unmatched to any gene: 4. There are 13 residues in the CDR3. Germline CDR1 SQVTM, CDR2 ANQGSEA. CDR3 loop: CSVDRTGGHGYTF. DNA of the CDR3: TGCAGCGTTGATCGGACAGGGGGGCATGGCTACACCTTC.

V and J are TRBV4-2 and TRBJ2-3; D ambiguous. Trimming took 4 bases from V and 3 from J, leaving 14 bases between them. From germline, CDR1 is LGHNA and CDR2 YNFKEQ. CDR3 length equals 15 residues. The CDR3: CASSLSGPDTDTQYF. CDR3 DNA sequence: TGTGCCAGCAGCCTAAGTGGCCCCGATACAGATACGCAGTATTTT.

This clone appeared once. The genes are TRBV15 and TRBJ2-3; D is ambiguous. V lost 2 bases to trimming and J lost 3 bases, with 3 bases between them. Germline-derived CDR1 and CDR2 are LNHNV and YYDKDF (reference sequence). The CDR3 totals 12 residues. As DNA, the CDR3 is TGTGCCACCAGCAGACGAACAGATACGCAGTATTTT. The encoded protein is CATSRRTDTQYF.

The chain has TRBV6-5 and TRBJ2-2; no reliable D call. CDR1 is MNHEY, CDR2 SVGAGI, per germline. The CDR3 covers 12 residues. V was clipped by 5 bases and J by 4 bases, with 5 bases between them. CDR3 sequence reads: CASSMTTGELFF. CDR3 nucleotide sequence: TGTGCCAGCAGTATGACCACCGGGGAGCTGTTTTTT.

The CDR3 nucleotides are TGTGCCAGCAGTTACTCAGGACTTATCGGCTATGGCTACACCTTC. Translating gives CASSYSGLIGYGYTF. This chain uses TRBV6-5 with TRBJ1-2, with D unresolved. This CDR3 has 15 amino acids. Trimming pared 0 bases from V and 4 bases from J, leaving 12 bases between. In germline, CDR1 is MNHEY, CDR2 SVGAGI.

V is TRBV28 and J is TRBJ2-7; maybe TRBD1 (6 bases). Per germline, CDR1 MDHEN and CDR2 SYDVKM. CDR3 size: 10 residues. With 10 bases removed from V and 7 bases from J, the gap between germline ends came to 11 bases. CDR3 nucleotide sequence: TGTGCCACCACAGGGATGGAGCAGTACTTC. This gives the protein CATTGMEQYF.

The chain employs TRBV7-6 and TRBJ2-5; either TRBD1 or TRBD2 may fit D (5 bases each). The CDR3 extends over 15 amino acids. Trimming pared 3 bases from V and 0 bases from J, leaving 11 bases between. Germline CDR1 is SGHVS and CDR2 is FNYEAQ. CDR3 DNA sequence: TGTGCCAGCAGCTTTCGCCAGGGAGACCAAGAGACCCAGTACTTC. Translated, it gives CASSFRQGDQETQYF.

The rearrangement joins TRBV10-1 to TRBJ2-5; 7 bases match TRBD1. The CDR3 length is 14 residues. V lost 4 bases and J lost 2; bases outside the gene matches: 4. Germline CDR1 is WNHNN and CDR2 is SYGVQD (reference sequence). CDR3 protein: CASSGGTDQETQYF. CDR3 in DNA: TGCGCCAGCAGTGGAGGGACAGATCAAGAGACCCAGTACTTC.

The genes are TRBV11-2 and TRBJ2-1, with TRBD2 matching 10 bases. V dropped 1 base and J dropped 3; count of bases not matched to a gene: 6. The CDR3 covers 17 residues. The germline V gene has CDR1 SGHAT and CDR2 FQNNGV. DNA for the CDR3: TGTGCCAGCAGCTTAGGAGGCAAGCGGGAGGGCTACAATGAGCAGTTCTTC. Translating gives CASSLGGKREGYNEQFF.

In nucleotides, the CDR3 is TGTGCCAGCAGCTTAGAGGCAGCGCCTAATGAAAAACTGTTTTTT. Its protein product is CASSLEAAPNEKLFF. The rearrangement joins TRBV7-9 to TRBJ1-4, with D uncertain. This CDR3 is 15 amino acids long. Deletions cut 1 base from V and 3 bases from J, with 9 bases between. From germline, CDR1 is SEHNR and CDR2 FQNEAQ (reference sequence).

The CDR3 reads CASGPLNDEQFF. CDR3 bases: TGTGCCAGTGGACCACTTAATGATGAGCAGTTCTTC. The V and J genes are TRBV7-3 and TRBJ2-1; no clear D gene. The CDR3 loop spans 12 amino acids. CDR1 is SGHTA and CDR2 is FQGTGA in the germline V gene. V gave up 9 bases and J gave up 8 bases, with 14 bases separating them.

CDR3 protein: CASSSHTLVNYGYTF. The CDR3 nucleotides are TGTGCCAGCAGCTCGCACACTTTAGTTAACTATGGCTACACCTTC. The rearrangement links TRBV7-9 to TRBJ1-2; no clear D. CDR1 SEHNR and CDR2 FQNEAQ come from the germline V gene (reference sequence). V shed 4 bases and J shed 1 base, with 13 bases lying between them. This CDR3 region has 15 residues.

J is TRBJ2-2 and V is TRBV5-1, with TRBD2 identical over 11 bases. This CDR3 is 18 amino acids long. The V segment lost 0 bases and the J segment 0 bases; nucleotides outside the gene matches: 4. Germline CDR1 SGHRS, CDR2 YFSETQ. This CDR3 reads CASSLGLAGPANTGELFF. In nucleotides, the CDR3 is TGCGCCAGCAGCTTGGGACTAGCGGGACCCGCGAACACCGGGGAGCTGTTTTTT.

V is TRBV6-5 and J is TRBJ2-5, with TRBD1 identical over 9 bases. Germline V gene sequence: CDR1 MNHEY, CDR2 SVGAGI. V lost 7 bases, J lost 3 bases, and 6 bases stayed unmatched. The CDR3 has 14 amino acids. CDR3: CASTTTGGKETQYF. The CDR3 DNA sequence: TGTGCCAGCACCACGACAGGGGGGAAAGAGACCCAGTACTTC.

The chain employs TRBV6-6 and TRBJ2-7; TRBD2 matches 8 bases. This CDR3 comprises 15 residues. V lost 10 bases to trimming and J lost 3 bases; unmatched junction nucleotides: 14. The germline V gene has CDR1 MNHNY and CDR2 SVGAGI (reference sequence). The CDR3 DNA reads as TGTGCCACCGTGAACCCGGGACTAGGAATCTACGAGCAGTACTTC. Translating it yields CATVNPGLGIYEQYF.

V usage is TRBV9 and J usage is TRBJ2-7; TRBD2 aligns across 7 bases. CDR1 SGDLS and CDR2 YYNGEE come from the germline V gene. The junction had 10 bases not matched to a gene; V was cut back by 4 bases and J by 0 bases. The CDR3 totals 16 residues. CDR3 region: CASSPTLWTSSYEQYF. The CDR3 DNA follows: TGTGCCAGCAGCCCCACTCTCTGGACTAGCTCCTACGAGCAGTACTTC.

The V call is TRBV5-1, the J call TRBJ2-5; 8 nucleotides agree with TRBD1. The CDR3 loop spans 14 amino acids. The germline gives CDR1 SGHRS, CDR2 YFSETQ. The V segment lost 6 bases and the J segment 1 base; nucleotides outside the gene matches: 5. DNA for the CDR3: TGCGCCAGCAAGGTTGGACAGGGCCAAGAGACCCAGTACTTC. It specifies CASKVGQGQETQYF. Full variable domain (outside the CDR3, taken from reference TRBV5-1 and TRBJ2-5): KAGVTQTPRYLIKTRGQQVTLSCSPISGHRSVSWYQQTPGQGLQFLFEYFSETQRNKGNFPGRFSGRQFSNSRSEMNVSTLELGDSALYLCASKVGQGQETQYFGPGTRLLVL.